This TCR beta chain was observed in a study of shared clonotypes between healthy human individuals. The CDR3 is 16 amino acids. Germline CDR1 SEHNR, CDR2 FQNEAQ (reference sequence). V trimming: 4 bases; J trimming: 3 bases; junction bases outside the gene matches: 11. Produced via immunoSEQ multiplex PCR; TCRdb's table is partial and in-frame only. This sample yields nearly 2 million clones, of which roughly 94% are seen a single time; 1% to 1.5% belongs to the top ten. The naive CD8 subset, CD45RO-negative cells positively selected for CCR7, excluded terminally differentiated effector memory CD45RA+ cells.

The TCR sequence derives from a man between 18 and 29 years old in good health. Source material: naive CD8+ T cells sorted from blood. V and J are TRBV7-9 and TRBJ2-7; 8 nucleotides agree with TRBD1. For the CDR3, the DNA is TGTGCCAGCAGCTCCAACCCCGGGACAGGCGACTACGAGCAGTACTTC. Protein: CASSSNPGTGDYEQYF.